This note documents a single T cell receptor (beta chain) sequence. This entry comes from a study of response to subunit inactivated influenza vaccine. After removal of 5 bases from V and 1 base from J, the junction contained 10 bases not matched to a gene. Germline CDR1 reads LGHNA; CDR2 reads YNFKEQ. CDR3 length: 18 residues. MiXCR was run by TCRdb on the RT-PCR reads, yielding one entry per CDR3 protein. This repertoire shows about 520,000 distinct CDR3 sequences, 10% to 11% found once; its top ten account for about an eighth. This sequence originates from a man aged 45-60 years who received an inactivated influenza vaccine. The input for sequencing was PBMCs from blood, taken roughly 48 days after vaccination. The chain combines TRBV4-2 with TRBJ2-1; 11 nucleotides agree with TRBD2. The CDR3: CASSEWGSGRVSYNEQFF. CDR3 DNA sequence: TGTGCCAGCAGCGAATGGGGTAGCGGGAGGGTATCCTACAATGAGCAGTTCTTC.